This T cell receptor (beta chain) stems from a study of identical twins. A single record per CDR3 protein comes from TCRdb applying MiXCR to the 5' RACE reads. The repertoire holds about 810,000 distinct CDR3 sequences, with 9% to 15% as singletons. Ten or more counts support this clonotype. The V end lost 5 bases, the J end lost 3 bases, and 10 bases lay between the germline ends. Germline V gives CDR1 MNHEY, CDR2 SMNVEV (reference sequence). The CDR3 extends over 13 amino acids. This sample was shared with a second study, whose subject was yellow fever vaccine responses in identical twins. According to that study: The authors reported partly convergent, partly personalized vaccine responses in identical twins.

This chain links TRBV27 with TRBJ2-5; D perhaps matches TRBD2 (6 bases). This TCR came from a woman in her late teens or twenties in good health. Material: PBMCs. The CDR3 loop reads CASSPRTKETQYF. CDR3 nucleotide sequence: TGTGCCAGCAGTCCTCGGACTAAAGAGACCCAGTACTTC.